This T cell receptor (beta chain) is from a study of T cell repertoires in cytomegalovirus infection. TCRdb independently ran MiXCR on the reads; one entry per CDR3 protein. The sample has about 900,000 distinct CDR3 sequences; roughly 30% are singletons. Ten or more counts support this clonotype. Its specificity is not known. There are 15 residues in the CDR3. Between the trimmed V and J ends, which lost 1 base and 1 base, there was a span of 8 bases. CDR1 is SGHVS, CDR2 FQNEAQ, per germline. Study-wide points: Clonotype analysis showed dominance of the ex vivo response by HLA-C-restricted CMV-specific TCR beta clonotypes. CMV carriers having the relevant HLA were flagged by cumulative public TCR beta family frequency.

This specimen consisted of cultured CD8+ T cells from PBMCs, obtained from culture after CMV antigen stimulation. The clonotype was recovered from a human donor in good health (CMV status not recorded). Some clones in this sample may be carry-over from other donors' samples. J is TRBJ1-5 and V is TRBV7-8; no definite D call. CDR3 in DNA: TGTGCCAGCAGCTTAGTCGGTAGGAGCAATCAGCCCCAGCATTTT. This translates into CASSLVGRSNQPQHF.